The 25 T cell receptor beta chains below come from one sample, sequenced in a study of early T cells in non-severe SARS-CoV-2 infection. TCRdb reprocessed the 5' RACE reads via MiXCR and lists one record per CDR3 protein. The table has tens of thousands of distinct CDR3 sequences, 8.2% seen once; the top ten hold around 4.2%. Sequenced input: whole blood. These receptors were obtained from an adult who was a healthcare worker with PCR-confirmed SARS-CoV-2 infection or an uninfected control (not recorded which).

This clonotype occurred a few times. The CDR3 here is CASSFLDLIRSRGELFF. The CDR3 DNA reads TGTGCCAGCAGCTTTTTAGATCTTATCCGGTCGCGCGGGGAGCTGTTTTTT. The chain joins TRBV11-2 to TRBJ2-2; D unclear. V was cut by 3 bases and J by 7 bases, with 21 bases left in between. The CDR3 length is 17 residues. Looked up from germline, CDR1 is SGHAT and CDR2 is FQNNGV.

This clonotype was counted many times. The chain has TRBV11-2 and TRBJ2-7, with TRBD2 as a possible D gene (5 bases). Trimming cost V 5 bases and J 2 bases, with 10 bases left between them. The CDR3 has 13 amino acids. Looked up from germline, CDR1 is SGHAT and CDR2 is FQNNGV. In DNA, the CDR3 is TGTGCCAGCAGCCCCGACGGGACCTACGAGCAGTACTTC. Residues: CASSPDGTYEQYF.

J is TRBJ2-5 and V is TRBV19, with TRBD2 as a possible D gene (5 bases). The germline gives CDR1 LNHDA, CDR2 SQIVND (reference sequence). CDR3 length equals 14 residues. V lost 9 bases and J 1 base, leaving 15 bases between the germline ends. In nucleotides, the CDR3 is TGTGCCAGCCGGGATTCGGTGAGCCAAGAGACCCAGTACTTC. As protein: CASRDSVSQETQYF.

This clonotype was detected only a few times. The V gene is TRBV3-1, the J gene TRBJ1-1, with D possibly being TRBD1 (5 bases). The CDR3 is 18 amino acids. V was trimmed by 5 bases and J by 1 base, leaving 23 bases between them. Germline CDR1 LGHDT, CDR2 YNNKEL (reference sequence). CDR3 region: CASSSHRFQWLRNTEAFF. CDR3 sequence (DNA): TGTGCCAGCAGCAGTCACAGGTTCCAATGGTTAAGGAACACTGAAGCTTTCTTT.

This clonotype has a handful of counts. This sequence joins TRBV28 and TRBJ2-3, with 7 bases fitting TRBD1. This CDR3 spans 15 amino acids. Looked up from germline, CDR1 is MDHEN and CDR2 is SYDVKM. Trimming removed 6 bases from V and 5 bases from J; junction bases left unmatched: 11. CDR3 bases: TGTGCCAGCAGACACAGGGGACCCCAAGTAGATACGCAGTATTTT. Translation gives CASRHRGPQVDTQYF.

V is TRBV20-1 and J is TRBJ2-7, with D uncertain. Trimming took off 3 bases at V and 7 bases at J, with 13 bases between the two ends. CDR1 is DFQATT and CDR2 is SNEGSKA in the germline V gene (reference sequence). The CDR3 is 12 amino acids. CDR3 protein: CSASTLSGEQYF. CDR3 nucleotide sequence: TGCAGTGCTAGCACCCTTTCCGGGGAGCAGTACTTC.

This clonotype has at least ten counts. The chain joins TRBV18 to TRBJ1-1; D not resolved. Trimming took off 4 bases at V and 2 bases at J, with 11 bases between the two ends. Germline V gene lookup returns CDR1 KGHSH and CDR2 LQKENI. The length of the CDR3 is 14 residues. The CDR3 here is CASSRAGLNTEAFF. The CDR3 DNA is TGTGCCAGCTCACGGGCAGGACTTAACACTGAAGCTTTCTTT.

The gene calls are TRBV5-6 and TRBJ2-7; 8 bases map to TRBD1. Losses at the gene ends were 4 bases for V and 9 bases for J; bases not matched to a gene: 9. The CDR3 has 13 amino acids. From germline, CDR1 is SGHDT and CDR2 YYEEEE. CDR3 residues: CASSPGQGHGQYF. In nucleotides, the CDR3 is TGTGCCAGCAGCCCCGGACAGGGCCATGGGCAGTACTTC.

This chain links TRBV18 with TRBJ1-2; D gene unclear. Germline loops: CDR1 KGHSH, CDR2 LQKENI. Trimming removed 4 bases at V and 6 bases at J, with 15 bases between. This CDR3 region has 14 residues. CDR3: CASSRLAGIDGYTF. CDR3 in DNA: TGTGCCAGCTCACGTTTGGCAGGAATCGATGGCTACACCTTC.

This clonotype has ten or more counts. The chain is built from TRBV18 and TRBJ2-7; 11 positions match TRBD1. V was pared by 3 bases and J by 1 base, with 11 bases of the junction left unmatched. The CDR3 consists of 18 residues. Germline CDR1 and CDR2: KGHSH and LQKENI. The CDR3 is CASSPQDRGRMGSYEQYF. As DNA, the CDR3 is TGTGCCAGCTCACCTCAGGACAGGGGGCGGATGGGGTCCTACGAGCAGTACTTC.

This clonotype has ten or more counts. The chain uses TRBV4-1 and TRBJ1-4; a possible D gene is TRBD1 (6 bases). This CDR3 is built from 14 residues. Trimming removed 0 bases from V and 14 bases from J, with 16 bases in between. CDR1 and CDR2 (germline): MGHRA, YSYEKL. CDR3 nucleotide sequence: TGCGCCAGCAGCCAAGATACCGGCTACAGGGACCTGTTTTTT. It codes for CASSQDTGYRDLFF.

The chain has TRBV11-2 and TRBJ1-5, with 7 bases aligning to TRBD1. The CDR3 has 13 residues. V dropped 6 bases and J dropped 3; count of bases not matched to a gene: 2. The germline V gene encodes CDR1 SGHAT and CDR2 FQNNGV. The CDR3 nucleotides are TGTGCCAGCAGTCAGGGGGACAATCAGCCCCAGCATTTT. This translates into CASSQGDNQPQHF.

This clonotype was seen ten or more times. The chain carries TRBV3-1 and TRBJ2-7; no firm D call. Per the germline V gene, CDR1 is LGHDT and CDR2 is YNNKEL (reference sequence). V lost 1 base and J lost 3, with 10 bases in between. The CDR3 spans 14 residues. Here the CDR3 DNA reads TGTGCCAGCAGCCAAGGTGAAGGATACTACGAGCAGTACTTC. Protein: CASSQGEGYYEQYF.

The rearrangement links TRBV5-1 to TRBJ1-4, with 7 bases matching TRBD1. The CDR3 is 15 amino acids. The J segment lost 5 bases and the V segment lost 0 bases, leaving 4 bases of the junction unmatched. CDR1 is SGHRS, CDR2 YFSETQ, per germline. The CDR3 sequence is CASSLDAGGNEKLFF. The CDR3 nucleotides are TGCGCCAGCAGCTTGGATGCAGGGGGGAATGAAAAACTGTTTTTT.

This clonotype was observed a handful of times. The chain combines TRBV6-6 with TRBJ1-5; 7 bases align to TRBD1. V was clipped by 6 bases and J by 2 bases; unmatched bases: 4. This CDR3 spans 14 amino acids. CDR1 and CDR2 from the germline V gene are MNHNY and SVGAGI (reference sequence). The CDR3 region is CASRTGDGNQPQHF. In DNA form, the CDR3 reads TGTGCCAGCAGAACAGGGGATGGCAATCAGCCCCAGCATTTT.

J is TRBJ2-7 and V is TRBV5-1; 11 nucleotides line up with TRBD1. The CDR3 runs 14 residues. J lost 6 bases, V lost 4 bases, and 6 bases had no gene match. CDR1 is SGHRS and CDR2 is YFSETQ in the germline V gene. CDR3 residues: CASSAPGQGVEQYF. The CDR3 region has the DNA TGCGCCAGCAGCGCCCCGGGACAGGGGGTCGAGCAGTACTTC. The variable domain in full, completed from reference TRBV5-1 and TRBJ2-7, reads KAGVTQTPRYLIKTRGQQVTLSCSPISGHRSVSWYQQTPGQGLQFLFEYFSETQRNKGNFPGRFSGRQFSNSRSEMNVSTLELGDSALYLCASSAPGQGVEQYFGPGTRLTVT.

The table lists this clonotype with a few counts. V gene TRBV6-5 combines with J gene TRBJ2-3, with D perhaps given as TRBD1 or TRBD2 (5 bases each). Germline loops: CDR1 MNHEY, CDR2 SVGAGI. The CDR3 covers 14 residues. V was clipped by 5 bases and J by 5 bases, with 14 bases between them. CDR3 sequence reads: CASSPWDRRDTQYF. The CDR3 DNA follows: TGTGCCAGCAGTCCTTGGGACCGGCGAGATACGCAGTATTTT.

Written as DNA, the CDR3 is TGTGCCAGCAGCTCTAGCGGGAGAGGAGATACGCAGTATTTT. This codes for CASSSSGRGDTQYF. The chain carries TRBV7-3 and TRBJ2-3, with 10 bases lining up with TRBD2. Per the germline V gene, CDR1 is SGHTA and CDR2 is FQGTGA. Trimming at V came to 4 bases and at J to 5 bases, leaving 3 bases not matched to a gene. This CDR3 spans 14 amino acids.

This clonotype was detected ten times or more. The CDR3 reads CSVVWGAGNQPQHF. CDR3 nucleotides: TGCAGCGTTGTCTGGGGGGCTGGCAATCAGCCCCAGCATTTT. J is TRBJ1-5 and V is TRBV29-1; TRBD1 is a possible D gene (6 bases). This CDR3 has 14 residues. V was shortened by 4 bases and J by 2 bases, with 12 bases between the two germline ends. Germline loops: CDR1 SQVTM, CDR2 ANQGSEA.

The rearrangement joins TRBV20-1 to TRBJ2-2, with 8 bases fitting TRBD1. Germline V lookup: CDR1 DFQATT, CDR2 SNEGSKA (reference sequence). Trimming removed 3 bases from V and 4 bases from J; junction bases left unmatched: 16. The CDR3 loop spans 18 amino acids. The CDR3 bases are TGCAGTGCTAGGGCGGACAGGGATGTTAGTATCGGCACCGGGGAGCTGTTTTTT. Protein sequence: CSARADRDVSIGTGELFF.

This clonotype has a handful of counts. The chain carries TRBV20-1 and TRBJ1-1; 8 nucleotides agree with TRBD1. The CDR3 is 13 residues long. Germline-derived CDR1 and CDR2 are DFQATT and SNEGSKA (reference sequence). V trimming: 3 bases; J trimming: 11 bases; junction bases outside the gene matches: 11. Here the CDR3 reads CSARVFQGAHAFF. The CDR3 DNA reads TGCAGTGCTAGGGTATTCCAGGGGGCGCATGCTTTCTTT.

This clonotype was observed at least ten times. The V call is TRBV5-1, the J call TRBJ2-1; TRBD2 agrees at 12 bases. CDR1 and CDR2 (germline): SGHRS, YFSETQ. V shed 3 bases and J 7 bases; nucleotides not matched to a gene: 8. This CDR3 contains 16 residues. CDR3 sequence (DNA): TGCGCCAGCAGCTCCACCCTAGCGGGAGGGGGGAATGAGCAGTTCTTC. It translates to CASSSTLAGGGNEQFF. The variable domain in full, with the rest retrieved from reference TRBV5-1 and TRBJ2-1, is KAGVTQTPRYLIKTRGQQVTLSCSPISGHRSVSWYQQTPGQGLQFLFEYFSETQRNKGNFPGRFSGRQFSNSRSEMNVSTLELGDSALYLCASSSTLAGGGNEQFFGPGTRLTVL.

The J gene is TRBJ2-2, the V gene TRBV6-5; D is uncertain. Germline CDR1 MNHEY, CDR2 SVGAGI. The CDR3 length is 14 residues. Trimming pared 1 base from V and 4 bases from J, leaving 7 bases between. The CDR3 nucleotides are TGTGCCAGCAGTTACTTTATGTTCACCGGGGAGCTGTTTTTT. Translation: CASSYFMFTGELFF.

This chain uses TRBV7-8 with TRBJ2-7, with a tentative D call TRBD1 (6 bases). Germline-derived CDR1 and CDR2 are SGHVS and FQNEAQ. CDR3 size: 15 residues. V dropped 4 bases and J dropped 0 bases, with 13 bases sitting between them. DNA for the CDR3: TGTGCCAGCAGCTCTTTAGGGGACACCTCCTACGAGCAGTACTTC. Translated: CASSSLGDTSYEQYF.

The V gene is TRBV5-1, the J gene TRBJ2-7; TRBD2 matches 10 bases. Unmatched junction bases numbered 9, after V lost 7 bases and J lost 5 bases. CDR3 length: 14 amino acids. CDR1 and CDR2 from the germline V gene are SGHRS and YFSETQ. CDR3 in DNA: TGCGCCAGCGCCTCGAGCGGGAGGGTCAACGAGCAGTACTTC. It translates to CASASSGRVNEQYF.